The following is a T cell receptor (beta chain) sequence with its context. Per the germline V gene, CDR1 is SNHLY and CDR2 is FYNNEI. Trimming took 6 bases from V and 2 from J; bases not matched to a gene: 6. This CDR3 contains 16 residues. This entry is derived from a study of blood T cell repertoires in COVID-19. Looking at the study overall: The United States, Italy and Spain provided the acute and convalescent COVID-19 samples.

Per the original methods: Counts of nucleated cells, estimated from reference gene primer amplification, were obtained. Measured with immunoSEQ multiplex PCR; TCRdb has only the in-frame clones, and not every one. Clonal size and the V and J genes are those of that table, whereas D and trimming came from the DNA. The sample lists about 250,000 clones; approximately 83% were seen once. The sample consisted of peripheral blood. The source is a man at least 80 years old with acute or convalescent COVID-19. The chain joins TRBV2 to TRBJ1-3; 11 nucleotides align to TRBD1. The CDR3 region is CASRDLGQGAGNTIYF. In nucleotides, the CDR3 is TGTGCCAGCAGAGACTTGGGACAGGGGGCTGGAAACACCATATATTTT.